The next 32 T cell receptor beta chains were all read from a single sample in a study of cytomegalovirus exposure and HLA in healthy donors (dated by TCRdb to the late 2010s). The library was produced with the immunoSEQ multiplex PCR assay. The multiplex PCR relied on a mix of 60 forward primers for TCR Vbeta segments and 13 reverse primers for TCR Jbeta segments. TCRdb obtained this table from immuneACCESS and retained in-frame rearrangements with V and J assigned. These tables miss some clones; where compared with another copy, unresolved V genes account for less than half of the shortfall, and the remainder is unexplained. The sample table holds 150,000 or so clones, of which around two thirds were seen once. Around 1.6% of the sample rests with the top ten. Sequencing used PBMCs. Receptors originate from a woman between 18 and 29 years old in good health and CMV-seronegative.

The gene calls are TRBV7-8 and TRBJ1-1; possibly TRBD1 for D (5 bases). Trimming cost V 1 base and J 5 bases, with 17 bases left between them. The CDR3 spans 16 residues. Germline assignment: CDR1 SGHVS and CDR2 FQNEAQ. As DNA, the CDR3 is TGTGCCAGCAGCTTAGATATCCCAAGCGCAGGGACTGAAGCTTTCTTT. This gives the protein CASSLDIPSAGTEAFF.

The rearrangement uses TRBV7-9 and TRBJ2-1, with D tentatively TRBD2 (6 bases). The CDR3 length is 14 residues. From germline, CDR1 is SEHNR and CDR2 FQNEAQ (reference sequence). Between the trimmed V and J ends, which lost 10 bases and 7 bases, there was a span of 20 bases. CDR3 coding DNA: TGTGCCATCTTACTAGCTGGATTTGAGAATGAGCAGTTCTTC. It is translated as CAILLAGFENEQFF.

The chain has TRBV27 and TRBJ2-6; 8 bases map to TRBD1. CDR3 length: 24 amino acids. The germline V gene has CDR1 MNHEY and CDR2 SMNVEV (reference sequence). J lost 0 bases, V lost 5 bases, and 27 bases had no gene match. CDR3 protein: CASSPFGGIPGQANLYSGANVLTF. CDR3 in DNA: TGTGCCAGCAGTCCCTTTGGAGGAATACCGGGACAGGCAAATTTATACTCTGGGGCCAACGTCCTGACTTTC.

The chain combines TRBV7-9 with TRBJ1-1, with a weak D call TRBD1 (6 bases). From germline, CDR1 is SEHNR and CDR2 FQNEAQ (reference sequence). The CDR3 covers 14 residues. Trimming shortened V by 3 bases and J by 5 bases, and 13 bases separated the two germline ends. DNA of the CDR3: TGTGCCAGCAGCTTTATCAGGGGCCGTACTGAAGCTTTCTTT. Its translation: CASSFIRGRTEAFF.

The chain carries TRBV7-8 and TRBJ2-1; 10 bases are a match to TRBD2. This CDR3 region has 18 residues. Trimming took 0 bases from V and 0 from J; bases not matched to a gene: 5. From germline, CDR1 is SGHVS and CDR2 FQNEAQ. CDR3 loop: CASSLAPPSGSSYNEQFF. The CDR3 DNA is TGTGCCAGCAGCTTAGCTCCACCTAGCGGGAGCTCCTACAATGAGCAGTTCTTC. Full variable domain (missing parts from reference TRBV7-8 and TRBJ2-1): GAGVSQSPRYKVAKRGQDVALRCDPISGHVSLFWYQQALGQGPEFLTYFQNEAQLDKSGLPSDRFFAERPEGSVSTLKIQRTQQEDSAVYLCASSLAPPSGSSYNEQFFGPGTRLTVL.

The V and J genes are TRBV4-2 and TRBJ2-5; D is possibly TRBD1 (7 bases). The germline CDR1 and CDR2 sequences are LGHNA and YNFKEQ. This CDR3 has 16 residues. V was trimmed by 1 base and J by 3 bases, leaving 15 bases between them. The CDR3 protein is CASSQAVRGAEETQYF. The CDR3 DNA sequence: TGTGCCAGCAGCCAAGCCGTCAGGGGGGCGGAAGAGACCCAGTACTTC.

This chain joins TRBV15 and TRBJ1-1; D is perhaps TRBD1 (6 bases). V was shortened by 4 bases and J by 4 bases, with 19 bases between the two germline ends. Germline lookup yields CDR1 LNHNV and CDR2 YYDKDF (reference sequence). This CDR3 region has 16 residues. CDR3 region: CATSTRDIATFTEAFF. The CDR3 DNA follows: TGTGCCACCAGCACCCGGGACATAGCGACCTTCACTGAAGCTTTCTTT.

The chain has TRBV19 and TRBJ2-1, with 8 bases fitting TRBD1. V was clipped by 11 bases and J by 10 bases; unmatched bases: 13. Germline V gene sequence: CDR1 LNHDA, CDR2 SQIVND (reference sequence). The CDR3 is 13 amino acids. CDR3 sequence reads: CASTRQGLKEQFF. The CDR3 DNA follows: TGTGCCTCTACCCGACAGGGGCTTAAGGAGCAGTTCTTC.

This clone was recorded a few times. The chain recombines TRBV6-1 with TRBJ2-1; D is perhaps TRBD2 (6 bases). The CDR3 loop spans 14 amino acids. V gave up 7 bases and J gave up 4 bases, with 14 bases separating them. Germline lookup yields CDR1 MNHNS and CDR2 SASEGT. The CDR3 region is CASKPGLFYNEQFF. CDR3 sequence (DNA): TGTGCCAGCAAACCGGGACTTTTTTACAATGAGCAGTTCTTC.

The table lists this clone with a count of one. The chain combines TRBV4-1 with TRBJ2-1; D is perhaps TRBD2 (5 bases). V dropped 1 base and J dropped 6 bases, with 19 bases sitting between them. Germline CDR1 and CDR2: MGHRA and YSYEKL. This CDR3 contains 17 residues. CDR3 sequence: CASSQVVKSGSGNEQFF. The CDR3 bases are TGCGCCAGCAGCCAAGTAGTGAAGAGCGGTTCAGGCAATGAGCAGTTCTTC.

The V call is TRBV6-4, the J call TRBJ2-1, with 11 nucleotides matching TRBD2. Germline V lookup: CDR1 MRHNA, CDR2 SNTAGT. There are 16 residues in the CDR3. Unmatched junction bases numbered 4, after V lost 2 bases and J lost 4 bases. This chain's CDR3 is CASSDTGLAAYNEQFF. The CDR3 nucleotides are TGTGCCAGCAGTGACACGGGACTAGCGGCGTACAATGAGCAGTTCTTC.

The chain joins TRBV10-3 to TRBJ2-1, with 10 positions matching TRBD2. The CDR3 extends over 16 amino acids. Per the germline V gene, CDR1 is ENHRY and CDR2 is SYGVKD. With 2 bases clipped from V and 4 bases from J, the junction kept 5 bases outside the gene matches. CDR3 nucleotide sequence: TGTGCCATCAGTGAGCATCTAGCGGGGGAGTACAATGAGCAGTTCTTC. Its protein product is CAISEHLAGEYNEQFF.

This clone was recorded once. Different DNA sequences within this sample yield the same CDR3. V gene TRBV2 combines with J gene TRBJ1-2, with TRBD1 as a possible D gene (6 bases). Germline-derived CDR1 and CDR2 are SNHLY and FYNNEI. V lost 2 bases and J 2 bases, leaving 9 bases between the germline ends. The CDR3 extends over 14 amino acids. Here the CDR3 reads CASSERQGNYGYTF. For the CDR3, the DNA is TGTGCCAGCAGTGAAAGGCAGGGGAACTATGGCTACACCTTC.

This chain uses TRBV7-8 with TRBJ2-7; D might be TRBD2 (7 bases). Germline V CDR1 and CDR2: SGHVS, FQNEAQ. The germline V and J ends were trimmed by 0 bases and 3 bases, with 18 bases remaining between them. The CDR3 runs 17 residues. The chain's CDR3 is CASSLAYGGAMFYEQYF. As DNA, the CDR3 is TGTGCCAGCAGCTTAGCCTATGGGGGGGCAATGTTCTACGAGCAGTACTTC. Together with reference TRBV7-8 and TRBJ2-7, the CDR3 gives the full variable domain: GAGVSQSPRYKVAKRGQDVALRCDPISGHVSLFWYQQALGQGPEFLTYFQNEAQLDKSGLPSDRFFAERPEGSVSTLKIQRTQQEDSAVYLCASSLAYGGAMFYEQYFGPGTRLTVT.

V and J are TRBV11-2 and TRBJ2-1, with a weak D call TRBD1 (6 bases). The CDR3 contains 13 residues. Germline V CDR1 and CDR2: SGHAT, FQNNGV. Deletions cut 5 bases from V and 1 base from J, with 6 bases between. The CDR3 protein is CASSGTSYNEQFF. CDR3 nucleotide sequence: TGTGCCAGCAGCGGGACATCCTACAATGAGCAGTTCTTC.

The sample holds one count of this clone. V is TRBV7-8 and J is TRBJ2-1; D is perhaps TRBD1 (5 bases). The germline V gene encodes CDR1 SGHVS and CDR2 FQNEAQ. This CDR3 region has 17 residues. With 5 bases removed from V and 8 bases from J, the gap between germline ends came to 25 bases. As DNA, the CDR3 is TGTGCCAGCAGCCCTAAAGGGGTAGCTCCAAGGGTGGATGAGCAGTTCTTC. Its translation: CASSPKGVAPRVDEQFF.

V is TRBV18 and J is TRBJ1-5; TRBD1 might be the D (5 bases). The CDR3 is 14 amino acids. The V end was cut by 3 bases, the J end by 2 bases, with 8 bases between. The germline V gene encodes CDR1 KGHSH and CDR2 LQKENI. CDR3 in amino acids: CASSPEQGNQPQHF. In nucleotides, the CDR3 is TGTGCCAGCTCACCCGAACAGGGCAATCAGCCCCAGCATTTT.

V usage is TRBV7-3 and J usage is TRBJ2-3, with 7 positions matching TRBD2. Germline loops: CDR1 SGHTA, CDR2 FQGTGA. This CDR3 has 14 residues. Trimming cost V 3 bases and J 6 bases; bases outside gene matches: 6. The CDR3 DNA sequence: TGTGCCAGCAGCTTTAGACTAGCATCTGATACGCAGTATTTT. Translation gives CASSFRLASDTQYF.

This clone was observed a handful of times. The chain is built from TRBV10-3 and TRBJ2-5; 7 bases map to TRBD1. J gave up 4 bases and V 5 bases, and 7 bases lay outside the gene matches. Germline loops: CDR1 ENHRY, CDR2 SYGVKD. The CDR3 loop spans 14 amino acids. The CDR3 sequence: CAISQTGTGETQYF. In DNA form, the CDR3 reads TGTGCCATCAGTCAGACAGGGACGGGAGAGACCCAGTACTTC.

The rearrangement links TRBV27 to TRBJ1-1, with D perhaps matching TRBD1 (5 bases). Germline V gene data show CDR1 as MNHEY and CDR2 as SMNVEV (reference sequence). The V end was cut by 6 bases, the J end by 0 bases, with 11 bases between. The CDR3 is 14 residues long. For the CDR3, the DNA is TGTGCCAGCAGCTCAGGGTTCATGAACACTGAAGCTTTCTTT. This translates into CASSSGFMNTEAFF.

A few counts support this clone. The chain is built from TRBV5-6 and TRBJ2-2; D gene uncertain. CDR1 and CDR2 from the germline V gene are SGHDT and YYEEEE. V lost 0 bases, J lost 3 bases, and 9 bases lay in between. There are 15 residues in the CDR3. The CDR3 loop is CASSLGDTYTGELFF. For the CDR3, the DNA is TGTGCCAGCAGCTTGGGAGACACTTACACCGGGGAGCTGTTTTTT.

The CDR3: CASGLQTDRAFNYGYTF. The CDR3, as DNA: TGTGCTAGTGGTTTGCAGACGGACAGGGCCTTTAACTATGGCTACACCTTC. This rearrangement joins TRBV12-5 to TRBJ1-2; TRBD1 agrees at 8 bases. This CDR3 has 17 amino acids. Per the germline V gene, CDR1 is LGHNT and CDR2 is FRNRAP. Unmatched junction bases numbered 9, after V lost 2 bases and J lost 1 base.

The chain couples TRBV7-9 to TRBJ2-5; TRBD1 matches 10 bases. TRBJ2-7 matches the DNA end more closely, so the J call is doubtful. The length of the CDR3 is 15 residues. Germline loops: CDR1 SEHNR, CDR2 FQNEAQ (reference sequence). The chain's CDR3 is CASSFPGQGFYEQYF. As DNA, the CDR3 is TGTGCCAGCAGCTTTCCGGGACAGGGGTTCTACGAGCAGTACTTC.

The rearrangement links TRBV27 to TRBJ1-5; 7 bases match TRBD1. The V gene end was trimmed by 5 bases and the J gene end by 0 bases; junction bases not matched to a gene: 13. The CDR3 covers 18 residues. The germline V gene encodes CDR1 MNHEY and CDR2 SMNVEV (reference sequence). The DNA of the CDR3 is TGTGCCAGCAGTGGGACAGCCCCCCAGTTCTATAGCAATCAGCCCCAGCATTTT. This gives the protein CASSGTAPQFYSNQPQHF.

This chain uses TRBV28 with TRBJ2-3; 11 bases are a match to TRBD2. Germline CDR1 MDHEN, CDR2 SYDVKM. This CDR3 spans 15 amino acids. With V trimmed by 6 bases and J by 5 bases, 7 bases remained unmatched. This CDR3 is CASSTIAGGGDTQYF. The CDR3 DNA is TGTGCCAGCAGCACTATAGCGGGGGGGGGAGATACGCAGTATTTT.

The rearrangement links TRBV2 to TRBJ1-5; TRBD1 is a possible D gene (6 bases). CDR1 and CDR2 (germline): SNHLY, FYNNEI. The CDR3 extends over 14 amino acids. The germline V and J ends were trimmed by 4 bases and 0 bases, with 7 bases remaining between them. The CDR3 is CASSGGHSNQPQHF. CDR3 sequence (DNA): TGTGCCAGCAGTGGGGGACATAGCAATCAGCCCCAGCATTTT. Based on the CDR3 plus reference TRBV2 and TRBJ1-5, the full variable domain is EPEVTQTPSHQVTQMGQEVILRCVPISNHLYFYWYRQILGQKVEFLVSFYNNEISEKSEIFDDQFSVERPDGSNFTLKIRSTKLEDSAMYFCASSGGHSNQPQHFGDGTRLSIL.

This sequence joins TRBV12-5 and TRBJ2-1; possible D gene TRBD1, 6 bases. The germline gives CDR1 LGHNT, CDR2 FRNRAP. The V gene lost 4 bases and the J gene lost 6 bases, with 16 bases spanning the gap. The CDR3 covers 15 residues. CDR3: CASGSPAGVVNEQFF. The CDR3 DNA sequence: TGTGCTAGTGGTTCCCCGGCAGGGGTAGTCAATGAGCAGTTCTTC.

The chain has TRBV27 and TRBJ1-2; D perhaps matches TRBD1 (6 bases). V was trimmed by 3 bases and J by 7 bases, leaving 21 bases between them. This CDR3 contains 16 residues. From germline, CDR1 is MNHEY and CDR2 SMNVEV (reference sequence). The CDR3 DNA sequence: TGTGCCAGCAGTTTCTCCGCATCCAGGGGCATAGGTGGCTACACCTTC. It specifies CASSFSASRGIGGYTF.

This clone was seen more than once but under ten times. This chain uses TRBV6-6 with TRBJ1-6; D is ambiguous. The CDR3 is 15 amino acids. The V and J ends lost 7 bases and 7 bases respectively, with 17 bases between them. Germline CDR1 reads MNHNY; CDR2 reads SVGAGI (reference sequence). CDR3 bases: TGTGCCAGCAACCGACGGGATTCCTTGAATTCACCCCTCCACTTT. Translated, it gives CASNRRDSLNSPLHF.

The chain links TRBV27 to TRBJ2-1, with D possibly TRBD2 on 5 matching bases. This CDR3 contains 15 residues. V was pared by 6 bases and J by 5 bases, with 17 bases between. The germline gives CDR1 MNHEY, CDR2 SMNVEV (reference sequence). The CDR3 nucleotides are TGTGCCAGCAGCCGAGGGCGCCCAGGTAACAATGAGCAGTTCTTC. Amino acid sequence: CASSRGRPGNNEQFF.

This clone was observed a handful of times. The chain uses TRBV2 and TRBJ1-2; TRBD1 is a possible D gene (6 bases). The germline CDR1 and CDR2 sequences are SNHLY and FYNNEI. V shed 5 bases and J shed 1 base, with 8 bases lying between them. This CDR3 region has 13 residues. CDR3 sequence: CASSQQGNYGYTF. CDR3 sequence (DNA): TGTGCCAGCAGTCAACAGGGTAACTATGGCTACACCTTC. The full variable domain, in which reference TRBV2 and TRBJ1-2 provide the parts outside the CDR3, is EPEVTQTPSHQVTQMGQEVILRCVPISNHLYFYWYRQILGQKVEFLVSFYNNEISEKSEIFDDQFSVERPDGSNFTLKIRSTKLEDSAMYFCASSQQGNYGYTFGSGTRLTVV.

V and J are TRBV7-9 and TRBJ2-2, with D uncertain. V lost 2 bases, J lost 6 bases, and 4 bases lay in between. CDR3 length: 12 residues. CDR1 and CDR2 (germline): SEHNR, FQNEAQ (reference sequence). As DNA, the CDR3 is TGTGCCAGCAGCTTACTCCCCGGGGAGCTGTTTTTT. Amino acids: CASSLLPGELFF.